Below, one T cell receptor (beta chain) is given with its context. The data stem from a study of blood T cell repertoires in COVID-19. As for the study in general: Sample material is recorded as cDNA or gDNA derived from T cells, B-cell-depleted T cells, or PBMCs.

The length of the CDR3 is 15 residues. Germline V gives CDR1 SGHTA, CDR2 FQGNSA. V lost 3 bases to trimming and J lost 1 base; unmatched junction nucleotides: 4. Original data processing: Amplification with reference gene primers provided the estimates of nucleated cell counts. This table comes from immunoSEQ multiplex PCR, and its TCRdb copy is limited to in-frame clones, with some not included. V and J calls and clone size come straight from that table; D and trimming were deduced from the DNA. Seen here are 200,000 to 300,000 clones, 70% to 90% observed once, and the top ten hold around 0.7%. The receptor comes from a human donor in a cohort sampled during active COVID-19. The gene calls are TRBV7-2 and TRBJ2-3, with 7 bases fitting TRBD1. The sample taken for sequencing was peripheral blood. The CDR3 sequence is CASSLTGIGTDTQYF. For the CDR3, the DNA is TGTGCCAGCAGCTTGACAGGGATTGGCACAGATACGCAGTATTTT. The variable domain in full, with the rest retrieved from reference TRBV7-2 and TRBJ2-3, is GAGVSQSPSNKVTEKGKDVELRCDPISGHTALYWYRQSLGQGLEFLIYFQGNSAPDKSGLPSDRFSAERTGGSVSTLTIQRTQQEDSAVYLCASSLTGIGTDTQYFGPGTRLTVL.